Listed below are T cell receptor beta chains from one sample, sequenced in a study of cytomegalovirus exposure and HLA in healthy donors. Method: immunoSEQ multiplex PCR; TCRdb's copy keeps in-frame clones and lacks some. The table has a few hundred thousand clones, 75% to 85% seen once. Source material: PBMCs. Receptors originate from a girl aged 5 to 17 in good health and CMV-seronegative. Each CDR3 is given with its conserved first and last residue. Fields, in order: J gene, CDR3 length, V gene, clone size, CDR3 protein. Some rows mark clone size as missing; the rest say once, few, many or name a class of expanded clone.

TRBJ2-5 | 15 | TRBV5-1 | - | CASSLRASVQETQYF
TRBJ1-4 | 13 | TRBV6-5 | - | CASSDRHNEKLFF
TRBJ1-5 | 15 | TRBV15 | - | CATSRSKQGDQPQHF
TRBJ2-5 | 13 | TRBV29-1 | - | CSVTVLAGETQYF
TRBJ2-3 | 13 | TRBV13 | once | CASSLYEGDTQYF
TRBJ2-1 | 16 | TRBV5-4 | - | CASSLYRLADHNEQFF
TRBJ1-1 | 12 | TRBV27 | - | CASSRVNTEAFF
TRBJ2-7 | 11 | TRBV28 | - | CASSSFGEQYF
TRBJ2-4 | 14 | TRBV4-2 | once | CASSRSGGGNIQYF
TRBJ2-3 | 15 | TRBV12-5 | - | CASAPGGGRTDTQYF
TRBJ2-5 | 14 | TRBV6-5 | - | CASMTAGGQETQYF
TRBJ2-3 | 19 | TRBV6-4 | - | CASSPLAGGLGAGTDTQYF
TRBJ1-1 | 14 | TRBV7-8 | - | CASRVGQGETEAFF
TRBJ1-2 | 12 | TRBV5-8 | few | CASSIPGNRYTF
TRBJ2-7 | 15 | TRBV19 | - | CASSLYGGAAYEQYF